These 3 T cell receptor beta chains were all obtained from the same sample, sequenced in a study of Tregs in tolerant kidney transplant recipients. For these receptors, no antigen is known. Recipient PBMCs carried a CFSE label and met irradiated graft donor PBMCs for over 5 days before FACS sorting. Libraries were prepared by immunoSEQ multiplex PCR; TCRdb keeps only in-frame clonotypes and omits some of them. The sample records some 15,000 clones, around 53% being singletons. Sequenced here: CD4+ T cells from blood cultured with allogeneic cells, sampled before the transplant. The receptors originated from a human patient who received a combined kidney and bone marrow transplant.

The chain links TRBV19 to TRBJ2-5; TRBD2 matches 8 bases. This CDR3 has 14 amino acids. Trimming took 5 bases from V and 2 from J; bases not matched to a gene: 4. CDR1 and CDR2 from the germline V gene are LNHDA and SQIVND (reference sequence). The CDR3 reads CASSFVAGQETQYF. The CDR3 nucleotides are TGTGCCAGTAGTTTCGTAGCGGGGCAAGAGACCCAGTACTTC.

V gene TRBV10-3 combines with J gene TRBJ1-6, with 9 bases fitting TRBD1. The length of the CDR3 is 15 residues. J lost 14 bases, V lost 2 bases, and 10 bases had no gene match. Germline values: CDR1 ENHRY, CDR2 SYGVKD. CDR3 amino acids: CAISETGGALLALHF. The CDR3 nucleotides read TGTGCCATCAGTGAGACAGGGGGCGCATTGTTGGCCCTCCACTTT.

This clone has just a few counts. The chain couples TRBV19 to TRBJ2-2, with a possible D match to TRBD2 (5 bases). CDR3 length: 15 amino acids. Trimming cost V 3 bases and J 5 bases, with 13 bases left between them. CDR1 is LNHDA, CDR2 SQIVND, per germline (reference sequence). Here the CDR3 reads CASSIRTRGTGELFF. The CDR3, as DNA: TGTGCCAGTAGTATTCGTACACGGGGTACCGGGGAGCTGTTTTTT.